This is a list of T cell receptor beta chains from one sample in a study of blood T cell repertoires in COVID-19. The table came from immunoSEQ multiplex PCR; TCRdb's copy has only in-frame clones and leaves some out. The sample yields 250,000 or so clones, 70% to 90% seen once. Sequencing was performed on PBMCs or T cells enriched from blood (not recorded which). The receptor set was obtained from a man aged 45 to 65 who had been exposed to COVID-19. CDR3s include the opening cysteine and the closing phenylalanine or tryptophan. D genes are given only for firm matches. A row's size may be missing; if present it is once, few, many or a size class.

.	TRBV5-1	TRBJ1-3	few	TGCGCCAGCAGCTTGGAGGGGAACACCATATATTTT	CASSLEGNTIYF
TRBD1	TRBV11-2	TRBJ1-1	.	TGTGCCAGCAGCTTACTGGACAGGGGCACTGAAGCTTTCTTT	CASSLLDRGTEAFF
.	TRBV5-1	TRBJ2-1	.	TGCGCCAGCAGCTATGGACTATACCCTAACAATGAGCAGTTCTTC	CASSYGLYPNNEQFF
.	TRBV5-1	TRBJ1-2	.	TGCGCCAGCAGCTTGGGAGCGGGGGAAGGTGGCTACACCTTC	CASSLGAGEGGYTF
TRBD2	TRBV18	TRBJ2-1	.	TGTGCCAGCTCCCGACTAGCGGGAGGGCCTCTAGATGAGCAGTTCTTC	CASSRLAGGPLDEQFF
.	TRBV28	TRBJ1-4	.	TGTGCCAGCAGTAACGCGGGGGGCACAACTAATGAAAAACTGTTTTTT	CASSNAGGTTNEKLFF
TRBD2	TRBV19	TRBJ2-1	.	TGTGCCAGTAACCCAACTAGCGGGGCCTACAATGAGCAGTTCTTC	CASNPTSGAYNEQFF
TRBD1	TRBV27	TRBJ1-5	.	TGTGCCAGCAGTTTATGGACAGGGACTCACAATCAGCCCCAGCATTTT	CASSLWTGTHNQPQHF
TRBD1	TRBV2	TRBJ1-1	.	TGTGCCAGCAGTGCGAACAGGGGGGGCACTGAAGCTTTCTTT	CASSANRGGTEAFF
.	TRBV9	TRBJ1-3	once	TGTGCCAGCAGCGTAGGGGGCAGCTCTGGAAACACCATATATTTT	CASSVGGSSGNTIYF
.	TRBV7-8	TRBJ2-1	few	TGTGCCAGCAGCCCCCCTACTAGTGACGAGCAGTTCTTC	CASSPPTSDEQFF
.	TRBV15	TRBJ2-4	.	TGTGCCACCAGCAGAGGTGGTCAGGGGATAGCCAAAAACATTCAGTACTTC	CATSRGGQGIAKNIQYF
TRBD1	TRBV5-1	TRBJ2-2	.	TGCGCCAGCAGCTTCGGGACAGGGGGGGCCGGGGAGCTGTTTTTT	CASSFGTGGAGELFF
TRBD1	TRBV5-1	TRBJ1-2	.	TGCGCCAGCAGCTCACCGGGACAGGGCAGGGCAAACTACACCTTC	CASSSPGQGRANYTF
.	TRBV5-1	TRBJ2-7	.	TGCGCCAGCAGCCGGACTGACTTCTACGAGCAGTACTTC	CASSRTDFYEQYF
.	TRBV10-3	TRBJ1-3	.	TGTGCCACGCAAGCAGGGAACTCTGGAAACACCATATATTTT	CATQAGNSGNTIYF
TRBD1	TRBV4-1	TRBJ2-1	.	TGCGCCAGCAGTCAAGGACAGGGGGTCCGCGGGCGGACCGTTGAGCAGTTCTTC	CASSQGQGVRGRTVEQFF
TRBD1	TRBV5-1	TRBJ1-6	.	TGCGCCAGCAGCTTAGGGACAGGGGGCGCGGCACCCCTCCACTTT	CASSLGTGGAAPLHF
TRBD2	TRBV5-1	TRBJ2-1	.	TGCGCCAGCAGTTTGGTAGCGGGGCCCTACAATGAGCAGTTCTTC	CASSLVAGPYNEQFF
TRBD1	TRBV28	TRBJ1-2	.	TGTGCCAGCAGTCCCCCAGGGGGCTATGGCTACACCTTC	CASSPPGGYGYTF
TRBD1	TRBV19	TRBJ2-1	.	TGTGCCAGTAGCGGACAGGGGTCATACAATGAGCAGTTCTTC	CASSGQGSYNEQFF
.	TRBV27	TRBJ2-5	.	TGTGCCAGCAGTTTTAGTATGATCCAAGAGACCCAGTACTTC	CASSFSMIQETQYF
.	TRBV7-8	TRBJ1-5	.	TGTGCCAGCAGCCCCTGGCAGGGACCCCAGCATTTT	CASSPWQGPQHF
.	TRBV14	TRBJ1-4	.	TGTGCCAGCAGCCAAGAGGGGGCACGGACCTCAACTAATGAAAAACTGTTTTTT	CASSQEGARTSTNEKLFF
TRBD2	TRBV30	TRBJ2-3	.	TGTGCCTGGGGGACTAGTTCCACAGATACGCAGTATTTT	CAWGTSSTDTQYF
.	TRBV4-1	TRBJ1-2	.	TGCGCCAGCAGCCCAGGGGACCTTTATGGCTACACCTTC	CASSPGDLYGYTF
TRBD1	TRBV23-1	TRBJ1-2	.	TGCGCCAGCAGTCCTAGACAGGGGTCCTGCGGCTACACCTTC	CASSPRQGSCGYTF
TRBD1	TRBV6-5	TRBJ2-5	.	TGTGCCACCAGAAAACCGGGACAGCAAGAGACCCAGTACTTC	CATRKPGQQETQYF
.	TRBV7-2	TRBJ1-2	.	TGTGCCAGCAGCTTACTCAGGGAGGCTCTCTATGGCTACACCTTC	CASSLLREALYGYTF
.	TRBV7-2	TRBJ1-4	.	TGTGCCAGCAGCTTTGGCCTAGGGGATGAAAAACTGTTTTTT	CASSFGLGDEKLFF
.	TRBV23-1	TRBJ1-5	.	TGCGCCAGCAGTCAATCCGATCAGCCCCAGCATTTT	CASSQSDQPQHF
.	TRBV19	TRBJ1-5	.	TGTGCCAGTAGTACAAACAGGGTCGATATCGGACAGCCCCAGCATTTT	CASSTNRVDIGQPQHF
.	TRBV3-1/TRBV3-2	TRBJ1-5	.	TGTGCCAGCAGCCAAGATCGGAGGGAAGGTCAGCCCCAGCATTTT	CASSQDRREGQPQHF
.	TRBV5-1	TRBJ2-1	few	TGCGCCAGCAGCTTGGGGGGAGGCTCCTACAATGAGCAGTTCTTC	CASSLGGGSYNEQFF
TRBD1	TRBV5-1	TRBJ1-2	.	TGCGCCAGCAGCTTCCTTTCGGGACAGGGTTCTTATGGCTACACCTTC	CASSFLSGQGSYGYTF
.	TRBV19	TRBJ1-1	once	TGTGCCAGTAGTGTTGGGGGCTGGAACACTGAAGCTTTCTTT	CASSVGGWNTEAFF
.	TRBV5-1	TRBJ1-2	.	TGCGCCAGCAGCGTTGTACCGGGACATCCTTATGGCTACACCTTC	CASSVVPGHPYGYTF
TRBD1	TRBV30	TRBJ1-2	.	TGTGCCTGGAGTTTCCCGGGACAGGGGTGGGATGGCTACACCTTC	CAWSFPGQGWDGYTF
.	TRBV5-5	TRBJ1-3	few	TGTGCCAGCAGCTTGTCCGGGGGGTCTGGAAACACCATATATTTT	CASSLSGGSGNTIYF
TRBD1	TRBV27	TRBJ2-2	.	TGTGCCAGCAGCCGGGACAGAGCCTTCTCCGGGGAGCTGTTTTTT	CASSRDRAFSGELFF
TRBD1	TRBV7-6	TRBJ2-5	.	TGTGCCAGCAGCCATTGGGGACAGGGGATAAAGACCCAGTACTTC	CASSHWGQGIKTQYF
TRBD2	TRBV5-1	TRBJ2-1	.	TGCGCCAGCAGCTTGGGGGACTATAGCGGGGACAATGAGCAGTTCTTC	CASSLGDYSGDNEQFF
.	TRBV6-1	TRBJ2-7	.	TGTGCCAGCAGTGAACAGAGGGGGACCTACGAGCAGTACTTC	CASSEQRGTYEQYF
.	TRBV29-1	TRBJ1-2	.	TGCAGCGTTGCCGGTCGGACAGAGAGTAACTATGGCTACACCTTC	CSVAGRTESNYGYTF
.	TRBV10-3	TRBJ1-1	.	TGTGCCACCCGAGGGCATCAGAACACTGAAGCTTTCTTT	CATRGHQNTEAFF
.	TRBV19	TRBJ1-2	.	TGTGCCAGTAGTTCGACAGGCTATGGCTACACCTTC	CASSSTGYGYTF
TRBD1	TRBV27	TRBJ2-5	.	TGTGCCAGCAGTCAAGGGGGCAGGCTCCAAGAGACCCAGTACTTC	CASSQGGRLQETQYF
TRBD1	TRBV6-2/TRBV6-3	TRBJ2-7	.	TGTGCCAGCAGTATACTACGGACAGGGGAAAGCGAGCAGTACTTC	CASSILRTGESEQYF
.	TRBV28	TRBJ1-5	.	TGTGCCAGCAGCCCTCTCGGGGGAAATCAGCCCCAGCATTTT	CASSPLGGNQPQHF